The rows below give T cell receptor beta chains drawn from one sample of a study of blood T cell repertoires in COVID-19. TCRdb keeps only in-frame clones here, not all; method: immunoSEQ multiplex PCR. The repertoire has 270,000 or so clones, approximately 77% of them found once; the top ten carry about 3%. The sample comprised peripheral blood. The receptors originated from a woman younger than 30 with acute or convalescent COVID-19. Each CDR3 is given with its conserved first and last residue. A D gene is named only where the DNA matches it firmly. Clone sizes are given selectively: once, few, many, or a class where the clone is expanded.

size	V	J	D	CDR3	DNA
NA	TRBV29-1	TRBJ1-1	NA	CSAGNRQGKGEAFF	TGCAGCGCTGGCAATCGGCAGGGGAAGGGTGAAGCTTTCTTT
NA	TRBV7-3	TRBJ2-3	TRBD2	CASSLIAGGPDTQYF	TGTGCCAGCAGCTTAATAGCGGGAGGGCCAGATACGCAGTATTTT
NA	TRBV4-1	TRBJ2-1	TRBD2	CASSQVESGSGYNEQFF	TGCGCCAGCAGCCAAGTGGAAAGCGGGAGCGGCTACAATGAGCAGTTCTTC
NA	TRBV4-3	TRBJ2-1	NA	CASSLGRLGPYNEQFF	TGCGCCAGCAGCCTAGGCCGCCTAGGCCCCTACAATGAGCAGTTCTTC
NA	TRBV7-9	TRBJ1-1	NA	CASSFISGSLSLEKTEAFF	TGTGCCAGCAGCTTCATTTCCGGGAGTCTATCCTTGGAGAAAACTGAAGCTTTCTTT
NA	TRBV6-5	TRBJ2-7	TRBD1	CASSRGTGGIYEQYF	TGTGCCAGCAGTAGAGGGACAGGGGGCATCTACGAGCAGTACTTC
NA	TRBV4-3	TRBJ1-4	NA	CASSQEDRPNEKLFF	TGCGCCAGCAGCCAGGAGGACAGACCGAATGAAAAACTGTTTTTT
NA	TRBV19	TRBJ2-2	TRBD2	CASSIGLVHTGELFF	TGTGCCAGTAGTATTGGACTAGTTCATACCGGGGAGCTGTTTTTT
NA	TRBV2	TRBJ2-1	NA	CASQSNEQFF	TGTGCCAGTCAGTCCAATGAGCAGTTCTTC
NA	TRBV30	TRBJ1-4	NA	CAWSDRVAEKLFF	TGTGCCTGGAGTGACAGGGTTGCCGAAAAACTGTTTTTT
few	TRBV9	TRBJ2-3	NA	CASSVSPEYTDTQYF	TGTGCCAGCAGCGTATCTCCCGAGTACACAGATACGCAGTATTTT
NA	TRBV28	TRBJ1-2	NA	CASSQITANFGYTF	TGTGCCAGCAGCCAAATCACAGCTAACTTTGGCTACACCTTC
few	TRBV6-5	TRBJ1-6	NA	CASASSYNSPLHF	TGTGCCAGCGCGAGCTCCTATAATTCACCCCTCCACTTT
NA	TRBV5-1	TRBJ2-7	NA	CASSQSGNEQYF	TGCGCCAGCAGCCAGTCGGGGAACGAGCAGTACTTC
NA	TRBV15	TRBJ1-6	NA	CATEAGQGLRFGSPLHF	TGTGCCACCGAGGCGGGGCAGGGATTAAGATTTGGTTCACCCCTCCACTTT
once	TRBV27	TRBJ2-2	NA	CASSLFGRIGLAGGELFF	TGTGCCAGCAGTTTATTCGGCCGAATAGGGTTAGCAGGGGGGGAGCTGTTTTTT
NA	TRBV6-2/TRBV6-3	TRBJ2-1	NA	CASSPLNEQFF	TGTGCCAGCAGCCCCCTCAATGAGCAGTTCTTC
NA	TRBV28	TRBJ2-3	TRBD2	CASSPGLGGTDTQYF	TGTGCCAGCAGCCCGGGACTAGGGGGCACAGATACGCAGTATTTT
NA	TRBV12-3/TRBV12-4	TRBJ2-5	NA	CASSQGETQYF	TGTGCCAGCAGTCAGGGGGAGACCCAGTACTTC
NA	TRBV7-3	TRBJ2-1	NA	CASSFSLENEQFF	TGTGCCAGCAGCTTTAGTCTAGAGAATGAGCAGTTCTTC
NA	TRBV7-9	TRBJ1-4	TRBD1	CASSFRTGEKLFF	TGTGCCAGCAGCTTTCGGACAGGAGAAAAACTGTTTTTT
NA	TRBV30	TRBJ2-5	TRBD2	CAWRLAGGPSSQETQYF	TGTGCCTGGAGACTAGCGGGAGGGCCGTCAAGCCAAGAGACCCAGTACTTC
few	TRBV18	TRBJ2-7	NA	CASSPTMAYEQYF	TGTGCCAGCTCACCGACTATGGCTTACGAGCAGTACTTC
NA	TRBV5-4	TRBJ1-2	NA	CASSLAGGSNYGYTF	TGTGCCAGCAGCTTGGCCGGAGGATCTAACTATGGCTACACCTTC
NA	TRBV5-4	TRBJ1-3	TRBD1	CASSSGTASSGNTIYF	TGTGCCAGCAGCAGTGGGACAGCGAGCTCTGGAAACACCATATATTTT
NA	TRBV6-5	TRBJ1-5	NA	CASSPTGLNQPQHF	TGTGCCAGCAGCCCCACAGGGTTGAATCAGCCCCAGCATTTT
NA	TRBV7-9	TRBJ2-7	TRBD2	CASSLNLMTSGSHDEQYF	TGTGCCAGCAGCCTAAATCTAATGACTAGCGGGAGTCACGACGAGCAGTACTTC
NA	TRBV9	TRBJ2-1	NA	CASSVGGAEGSYNEQFF	TGTGCCAGCAGCGTAGGGGGAGCGGAGGGCTCCTACAATGAGCAGTTCTTC
NA	TRBV9	TRBJ1-2	NA	CASSVDPGVANYGYTF	TGTGCCAGCAGCGTAGACCCGGGGGTAGCTAACTATGGCTACACCTTC
once	TRBV28	TRBJ2-1	NA	CASSSRAYNEQFF	TGTGCCAGCAGTTCGCGAGCCTACAATGAGCAGTTCTTC
once	TRBV6-4	TRBJ1-4	NA	CASRNRAGEKLFF	TGTGCCAGCAGGAACAGGGCTGGGGAAAAACTGTTTTTT
NA	TRBV3-1/TRBV3-2	TRBJ1-3	TRBD1	CASSRQGAGNTIYF	TGTGCCAGCAGCCGACAGGGAGCGGGAAACACCATATATTTT
NA	TRBV7-2	TRBJ1-1	TRBD1	CASSLVGDRGRSEAFF	TGTGCCAGCAGCTTAGTGGGGGACAGGGGCCGATCTGAAGCTTTCTTT
NA	TRBV18	TRBJ2-1	NA	CASSTPWIANYNEQFF	TGTGCCAGCTCAACACCCTGGATAGCGAATTACAATGAGCAGTTCTTC
NA	TRBV7-9	TRBJ2-7	TRBD2	CASSLVAGESSYEQYF	TGTGCCAGCAGCTTAGTTGCGGGGGAGAGCTCCTACGAGCAGTACTTC